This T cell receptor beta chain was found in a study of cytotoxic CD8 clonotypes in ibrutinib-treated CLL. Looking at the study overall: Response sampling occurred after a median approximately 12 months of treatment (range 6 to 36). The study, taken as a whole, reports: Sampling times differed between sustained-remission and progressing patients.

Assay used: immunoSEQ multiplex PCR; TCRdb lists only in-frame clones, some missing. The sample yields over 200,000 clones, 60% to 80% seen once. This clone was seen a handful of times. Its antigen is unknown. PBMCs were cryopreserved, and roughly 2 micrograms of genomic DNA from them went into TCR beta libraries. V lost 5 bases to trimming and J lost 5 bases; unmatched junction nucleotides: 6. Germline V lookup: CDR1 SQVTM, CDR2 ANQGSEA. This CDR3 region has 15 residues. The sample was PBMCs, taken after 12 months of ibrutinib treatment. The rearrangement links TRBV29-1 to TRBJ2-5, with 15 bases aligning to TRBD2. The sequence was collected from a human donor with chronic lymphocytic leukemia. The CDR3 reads CSVKGTSGRRETQYF. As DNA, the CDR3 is TGCAGCGTTAAAGGGACTAGCGGGAGGAGGGAGACCCAGTACTTC.